A selection of T cell receptor beta chains follows, all from one sample in a study of blood T cell repertoires in COVID-19. Assay: immunoSEQ multiplex PCR; the TCRdb copy retains only in-frame clones and omits some. The top ten clones hold approximately 4% of a sample with 250,000 to 300,000 clones, about 80% of them seen once. The sequenced material came from PBMCs or T cells enriched from blood (not recorded which). The receptors originated from a man aged 25-45 years with acute COVID-19. CDR3s leave out the opening cysteine and the closing phenylalanine or tryptophan. Only part of the rows carry a size: once, few, many, or a class if the clone is expanded.

J,size,V,CDR3
TRBJ1-3,-,TRBV11-2,ANSPSSTSGNTIY
TRBJ2-1,-,TRBV9,ASSVEISGGANEQF
TRBJ2-2,-,TRBV27,ASSLRRSGGLNTGELF
TRBJ1-3,few,TRBV10-2,ASDPDRTSGNTIY
TRBJ1-4,-,TRBV5-1,ASSPIGATNEKLF
TRBJ1-5,once,TRBV15,ATSTWGGLSNQPQH
TRBJ2-1,-,TRBV4-2,ASSQGLRGRSFGQF
TRBJ2-1,-,TRBV14,ASSQDNRLQQF
TRBJ1-1,-,TRBV10-3,AISEPGQGGTEAF
TRBJ1-5,-,TRBV20-1,SAERGGAQH
TRBJ1-5,-,TRBV5-6,ASTTRAGVQPQH
TRBJ1-4,-,TRBV9,ASSLGQGANEKLF
TRBJ1-2,few,TRBV21-1,ASSKSTGRYGYT
TRBJ1-2,-,TRBV9,ASSVDSSNYGYT
TRBJ1-1,-,TRBV5-1,ASSSGQGARGGTEAF
TRBJ2-2,few,TRBV5-5,ASSQTTSGGANTGELF
TRBJ2-2,-,TRBV19,ASSIFPSVGDGELF
TRBJ2-1,-,TRBV30,AWSVLATGSSYNEQF
TRBJ2-3,-,TRBV9,ASSGTGTGGFVDTQY
TRBJ2-5,-,TRBV29-1,SVGLAGGQETQY
TRBJ1-2,-,TRBV11-2,ASKNRGFIGYT
TRBJ2-1,-,TRBV6-2/TRBV6-3,ASSYSVLAVYNEQF
TRBJ1-1,once,TRBV19,ASSITGGWTEAF
TRBJ1-3,-,TRBV9,ASSASPQRSGPGNTIY
TRBJ1-6,once,TRBV19,ASSRSAQTDSPLH
TRBJ1-4,-,TRBV28,ASSHLEGMNEKLF
TRBJ1-6,few,TRBV6-5,ASTSRVLGSPLH
TRBJ2-1,-,TRBV19,ASSTGQGQQF
TRBJ2-1,once,TRBV24-1,ATSDPGTQVGEQF
TRBJ1-2,-,TRBV4-2,ASSQDETGGYGYT
TRBJ2-6,few,TRBV24-1,ATSDLDAFREFSGANVLT
TRBJ1-1,-,TRBV18,ASSDRETTEAF
TRBJ1-1,-,TRBV7-9,ASSLNTANTEAF
TRBJ1-4,-,TRBV27,ASSSLVFNEKLF
TRBJ2-6,-,TRBV2,ASSAGRPFKT
TRBJ1-2,-,TRBV21-1,ASSKGPRGFDGYT
TRBJ1-2,-,TRBV3-1/TRBV3-2,ASSQLREGGYT
TRBJ1-6,-,TRBV2,ASSFFPGGSGSYNSPLH
TRBJ2-6,-,TRBV27,ASSMSGRASGANVLT
TRBJ1-6,-,TRBV18,ASSGGGENSPLH
TRBJ2-2,-,TRBV5-4,ASSIGTRSNTGELF
TRBJ1-4,-,TRBV29-1,SVEAQNEKLF
TRBJ1-4,-,TRBV25-1,ASSYGTGARNEKLF
TRBJ1-2,-,TRBV5-6,ASSLNEGAFPSGYT
TRBJ2-6,once,TRBV13,ASSLSSGGSSGANVLT
TRBJ1-1,-,TRBV15,ATSRDRGMNTEAF
TRBJ1-1,-,TRBV18,ASSLTATGGEAF
TRBJ2-1,-,TRBV7-9,ASSLVASNQLYVYNEQF
TRBJ1-1,-,TRBV5-1,ASSLELYTEAF
TRBJ1-4,-,TRBV20-1,SASHTGTTNEKLF
TRBJ1-4,-,TRBV5-6,ASSLVLGQGAEKLF
TRBJ2-4,-,TRBV29-1,SAGAGENIQY
TRBJ2-1,-,TRBV19,ASSIDRAFDEQF
TRBJ1-4,-,TRBV11-2,ASSLDGAREKLF